The text below deals with one T cell receptor (beta chain). No antigen is known for it. The source of the sample is a study of OX40 agonist ivuxolimab in advanced cancers. Study in general: Dose-escalation patients were diagnosed with hepatocellular carcinoma, melanoma, renal cell cancer or head and neck cancer. A male proportion of over 75% was recorded, with mean age approximately 57 years and range about 23 to 90. Notes on the study in general: Among some nonresponders, normalized T-cell clonal expansion was also low. Mean expanded clone counts were higher in CD8+ than CD4+ T cells.

V lost 6 bases to trimming and J lost 4 bases, with 16 bases between them. This CDR3 contains 14 residues. Germline assignment: CDR1 SGHNT and CDR2 YYREEE (reference sequence). Assay used: immunoSEQ multiplex PCR; TCRdb lists only in-frame clones, some missing. The profile covers 50,000 or so clones, with over 75% appearing a single time and about 0.74% taken by the ten largest. The sequenced sample was CD4+ or CD8+ T cells sorted from blood, obtained in a trial of the OX40 agonist ivuxolimab. The J gene is TRBJ2-5, the V gene TRBV5-4; D is unresolved. This sequence originates from an adult with an advanced solid tumor such as melanoma, head and neck, liver or kidney cancer. The CDR3: CASTQGKGRETQYF. CDR3 bases: TGTGCCAGCACCCAAGGCAAGGGCAGAGAGACCCAGTACTTC. The full variable domain, completed using reference TRBV5-4 and TRBJ2-5, is ETGVTQSPTHLIKTRGQQVTLRCSSQSGHNTVSWYQQALGQGPQFIFQYYREEENGRGNFPPRFSGLQFPNYSSELNVNALELDDSALYLCASTQGKGRETQYFGPGTRLLVL.